The 18 T cell receptor beta chains reported below all come from one sample, sequenced in a study of shared clonotypes between healthy human individuals (dated by TCRdb to 2019 to 2021). The library was prepared using the immunoSEQ multiplex PCR assay. TCRdb carries this immuneACCESS record with in-frame sequences only. Its versions omit some clonotypes, under half of them owing to an unresolved V gene in the studies checked, with the rest unexplained. The sample data list approximately 1.1 million clones, and approximately 80% of these were observed just once. The top ten clonotypes cover approximately 0.52% of the sample. Specimen: memory CD4+ T cells from PBMCs. According to the study, the label for this sample's cell subset or site signals: CD45RA-negative fraction. These receptors originate from a man younger than 30 in good health. Some clones in this sample may be carry-over from other donors' samples.

This chain joins TRBV2 and TRBJ2-1, with a possible D match to TRBD2 (5 bases). Trimming cost V 7 bases and J 1 base, with 11 bases left between them. Germline lookup yields CDR1 SNHLY and CDR2 FYNNEI. The CDR3 covers 14 residues. This chain's CDR3 is CASTVRTSYNEQFF. In DNA form, the CDR3 reads TGTGCCAGCACGGTGAGGACTTCCTACAATGAGCAGTTCTTC.

This clone has a count of ten or more. The CDR3 nucleotides read TGTGCCAGCAGGACAGGGGGAGAATCGGGCTACACCTTC. This codes for CASRTGGESGYTF. The chain joins TRBV27 to TRBJ1-2; 9 bases fit TRBD1. J gave up 8 bases and V 6 bases, and 7 bases lay outside the gene matches. Germline values: CDR1 MNHEY, CDR2 SMNVEV (reference sequence). The CDR3 is made up of 13 amino acids.

The chain links TRBV19 to TRBJ1-5; D ambiguous. The V and J ends lost 4 bases and 5 bases respectively, with 12 bases between them. CDR1 and CDR2 (germline): LNHDA, SQIVND (reference sequence). The CDR3 spans 14 residues. CDR3 bases: TGTGCCAGTAGTACCGATGGAGGTTATCAGCCCCAGCATTTT. Its protein product is CASSTDGGYQPQHF.

The CDR3 DNA reads TGCGCCAGCAGCCAAGAATTCTCTTTAGGGACCAGCACAGATACGCAGTATTTT. Protein: CASSQEFSLGTSTDTQYF. The gene calls are TRBV4-3 and TRBJ2-3; the D gene could be TRBD1 or TRBD2 (5 bases each). The V and J ends lost 0 bases and 0 bases respectively, with 16 bases between them. The CDR3 is 18 amino acids. CDR1 LGHNA and CDR2 YSLEER come from the germline V gene.

The V and J genes are TRBV6-4 and TRBJ2-1; TRBD2 aligns across 10 bases. Losses at the gene ends were 4 bases for V and 10 bases for J; bases not matched to a gene: 10. The germline gives CDR1 MRHNA, CDR2 SNTAGT. The CDR3 consists of 15 residues. DNA for the CDR3: TGTGCCAGCAGTGTGATCCTAGCGGGAGCAGAAGAGCAGTTCTTC. Protein product: CASSVILAGAEEQFF.

The chain has TRBV7-3 and TRBJ2-7; D gene ambiguous. The CDR3 length is 14 residues. Germline CDR1 is SGHTA and CDR2 is FQGTGA. V was cut by 2 bases and J by 1 base, with 9 bases left in between. The chain's CDR3 is CASSLGVRSYEQYF. CDR3 sequence (DNA): TGTGCCAGCAGCTTAGGTGTAAGATCCTACGAGCAGTACTTC.

CDR3 nucleotides: TGTGCCAGCTCCATGAACAGGGACGAGCAGTACTTC. This translates into CASSMNRDEQYF. The gene calls are TRBV18 and TRBJ2-7, with a weak D call TRBD1 (6 bases). Germline V gene lookup returns CDR1 KGHSH and CDR2 LQKENI. The CDR3 has 12 residues. V lost 6 bases and J 5 bases, leaving 11 bases between the germline ends.

This chain uses TRBV11-2 with TRBJ2-5; D gene uncertain. Germline V gene data show CDR1 as SGHAT and CDR2 as FQNNGV. The CDR3 totals 15 residues. V was clipped by 2 bases and J by 3 bases, with 13 bases between them. CDR3 sequence reads: CASSLMGFDKETQYF. CDR3 nucleotide sequence: TGTGCCAGCAGCTTAATGGGTTTTGACAAAGAGACCCAGTACTTC.

On this clone: Other DNA sequences from this sample encode an identical CDR3 as well. The J gene is TRBJ2-7, the V gene TRBV2, with TRBD1 matching 8 bases. V lost 1 base, J lost 3 bases, and 2 bases stayed unmatched. Germline V gene data show CDR1 as SNHLY and CDR2 as FYNNEI. The CDR3 covers 14 residues. CDR3 region: CASSEGTGNYEQYF. Here the CDR3 DNA reads TGTGCCAGCAGTGAAGGGACAGGGAACTACGAGCAGTACTTC.

The genes are TRBV6-1 and TRBJ1-5; the match to TRBD1 covers 10 bases. Germline loops: CDR1 MNHNS, CDR2 SASEGT. The J segment lost 2 bases and the V segment lost 7 bases, leaving 5 bases of the junction unmatched. CDR3 length equals 15 residues. CDR3: CASTGTGVGNQPQHF. Here the CDR3 DNA reads TGTGCCAGCACCGGGACAGGGGTTGGCAATCAGCCCCAGCATTTT.

This sequence joins TRBV6-1 and TRBJ2-7, with 7 bases that match TRBD1. The junction had 7 bases not matched to a gene; V was cut back by 3 bases and J by 2 bases. The CDR3 consists of 15 residues. Germline values: CDR1 MNHNS, CDR2 SASEGT. CDR3 sequence (DNA): TGTGCCAGCAGTGAGGCCGGGACAGTAACCTACGAGCAGTACTTC. Translation gives CASSEAGTVTYEQYF.

The CDR3 bases are TGTGCCAGCAGCCCAGGTCAGGGGGGGACCCAGTACTTC. It is translated as CASSPGQGGTQYF. The chain carries TRBV7-7 and TRBJ2-5; D is perhaps TRBD1 (7 bases). CDR1 SSHAT and CDR2 FNYEAQ come from the germline V gene (reference sequence). With 5 bases removed from V and 7 bases from J, the gap between germline ends came to 14 bases. The CDR3 consists of 13 residues.

The gene calls are TRBV14 and TRBJ2-3; 7 bases are shared with TRBD2. CDR1 and CDR2 (germline): SGHDN, FVKESK. V lost 1 base to trimming and J lost 9 bases; unmatched junction nucleotides: 16. The CDR3 has 17 residues. The DNA of the CDR3 is TGTGCCAGCAGCCAAGGCCCTCGGCGGGAGAGGCGGTGGACGCAGTATTTT. It is translated as CASSQGPRRERRWTQYF.

The chain joins TRBV21-1 to TRBJ1-2; the tabulated D call, TRBD1, remains unverified against the DNA. TRBV21-1 is assigned pseudogene status. The CDR3 consists of 15 residues. The CDR3, as DNA: TGTGCCAGCAGCAAAGCAGGACAGGGATCGGGTGGCTACACCTTC. This translates into CASSKAGQGSGGYTF.

The chain links TRBV29-1 to TRBJ2-2, with 10 bases fitting TRBD2. V gave up 4 bases and J gave up 3 bases; unmatched junction bases: 5. Germline loops: CDR1 SQVTM, CDR2 ANQGSEA. The CDR3 runs to 15 residues. The CDR3 DNA reads as TGCAGCGTTGTGGGCAGCGGGAGGGACACCGGGGAGCTGTTTTTT. This encodes CSVVGSGRDTGELFF.

The rearrangement links TRBV6-5 to TRBJ1-1, with D perhaps matching TRBD1 (6 bases). Trimming removed 10 bases at V and 0 bases at J, with 6 bases between. Per germline, CDR1 MNHEY and CDR2 SVGAGI. The CDR3 sequence is 11 residues long. The chain's CDR3 is CATGVNTEAFF. In DNA, the CDR3 is TGTGCCACAGGGGTGAACACTGAAGCTTTCTTT.

The chain uses TRBV7-9 and TRBJ1-2; no clear D. Germline V gene data show CDR1 as SEHNR and CDR2 as FQNEAQ (reference sequence). The germline V and J ends were trimmed by 8 bases and 3 bases, with 10 bases remaining between them. The CDR3 totals 12 residues. As DNA, the CDR3 is TGTGCCAGCGGCGGCAGCTACTATGGCTACACCTTC. Its translation is CASGGSYYGYTF. The variable domain in full, completed from reference TRBV7-9 and TRBJ1-2, reads DTGVSQNPRHKITKRGQNVTFRCDPISEHNRLYWYRQTLGQGPEFLTYFQNEAQLEKSRLLSDRFSAERPKGSFSTLEIQRTEQGDSAMYLCASGGSYYGYTFGSGTRLTVV.

The rearrangement joins TRBV28 to TRBJ2-3, with a weak D call TRBD2 (6 bases). Trimming removed 5 bases at V and 2 bases at J, with 14 bases between. This CDR3 is 15 amino acids long. CDR1 is MDHEN, CDR2 SYDVKM, per germline. The CDR3 loop is CASSESAGYTDTQYF. The CDR3 DNA is TGTGCCAGCAGTGAATCGGCGGGGTACACAGATACGCAGTATTTT.